This TCR beta chain was obtained from a study of shared clonotypes between healthy human individuals. On the study more broadly: Each donor's CD4 naive and CD4 memory cells filled three plates apiece, CD8 naive two, and CD8 memory one.

Notes on this clone: Its antigen is unidentified.

Study results and caveats: In contrast to clonotypes shared by all four donors, non-shared clonotypes had lower generation probabilities.

Every immunoSEQ plate was one replicate of a subset's evenly spread DNA. Sequencing used immunoSEQ multiplex PCR; TCRdb keeps in-frame clones, though not all of them. The data show roughly 650,000 clones, approximately 96% seen once. The V end was cut by 2 bases, the J end by 4 bases, with 11 bases between. CDR3 length: 14 residues. The germline gives CDR1 MDHEN, CDR2 SYDVKM. CD45RO-negative cells were positively selected for CCR7, leaving out terminally differentiated effector memory CD45RA+ cells. The sequence was obtained from a woman in her 30s in good health. Sequencing was done on a sample of naive CD8+ T cells sorted from blood. The genes are TRBV28 and TRBJ2-5; D may match TRBD1 or TRBD2 (7 bases each). CDR3 sequence (DNA): TGTGCCAGCAGTTTAGGGAGGGGGCGAGAGACCCAGTACTTC. Protein: CASSLGRGRETQYF.